This T cell receptor (beta chain) was recovered during a study of cytomegalovirus exposure and HLA in healthy donors. Germline V gene data show CDR1 as SGHRS and CDR2 as YFSETQ. CDR3 length: 15 amino acids. Germline trimming cut 4 bases from V and 4 bases from J; bases unmatched to any gene: 6. Both 60 Vbeta primers and 13 Jbeta primers went into the PCR. Sequencing was performed with immunoSEQ multiplex PCR; in TCRdb, only in-frame clones are kept and a portion is missing. The sample comprises about 76,000 clones, around four fifths of which are singletons, and approximately 2.7% rests with the top ten. This clone was detected only once. Antigen unknown. Study conclusions and caveats: In vitro checks showed that three CMV-associated chains really do target CMV antigens. The presence/absence work took it that sequencing depth was about the same across donors.

The donors (healthy individuals) were bone marrow donors. This clonotype was obtained from a male donor in good health and CMV-seropositive. Sequencing was done on a sample of PBMCs. The chain carries TRBV5-1 and TRBJ2-1; 9 bases map to TRBD2. Written as DNA, the CDR3 is TGCGCCAGCAGCCCGACTAGCGGATCATACAATGAGCAGTTCTTC. This translates into CASSPTSGSYNEQFF.